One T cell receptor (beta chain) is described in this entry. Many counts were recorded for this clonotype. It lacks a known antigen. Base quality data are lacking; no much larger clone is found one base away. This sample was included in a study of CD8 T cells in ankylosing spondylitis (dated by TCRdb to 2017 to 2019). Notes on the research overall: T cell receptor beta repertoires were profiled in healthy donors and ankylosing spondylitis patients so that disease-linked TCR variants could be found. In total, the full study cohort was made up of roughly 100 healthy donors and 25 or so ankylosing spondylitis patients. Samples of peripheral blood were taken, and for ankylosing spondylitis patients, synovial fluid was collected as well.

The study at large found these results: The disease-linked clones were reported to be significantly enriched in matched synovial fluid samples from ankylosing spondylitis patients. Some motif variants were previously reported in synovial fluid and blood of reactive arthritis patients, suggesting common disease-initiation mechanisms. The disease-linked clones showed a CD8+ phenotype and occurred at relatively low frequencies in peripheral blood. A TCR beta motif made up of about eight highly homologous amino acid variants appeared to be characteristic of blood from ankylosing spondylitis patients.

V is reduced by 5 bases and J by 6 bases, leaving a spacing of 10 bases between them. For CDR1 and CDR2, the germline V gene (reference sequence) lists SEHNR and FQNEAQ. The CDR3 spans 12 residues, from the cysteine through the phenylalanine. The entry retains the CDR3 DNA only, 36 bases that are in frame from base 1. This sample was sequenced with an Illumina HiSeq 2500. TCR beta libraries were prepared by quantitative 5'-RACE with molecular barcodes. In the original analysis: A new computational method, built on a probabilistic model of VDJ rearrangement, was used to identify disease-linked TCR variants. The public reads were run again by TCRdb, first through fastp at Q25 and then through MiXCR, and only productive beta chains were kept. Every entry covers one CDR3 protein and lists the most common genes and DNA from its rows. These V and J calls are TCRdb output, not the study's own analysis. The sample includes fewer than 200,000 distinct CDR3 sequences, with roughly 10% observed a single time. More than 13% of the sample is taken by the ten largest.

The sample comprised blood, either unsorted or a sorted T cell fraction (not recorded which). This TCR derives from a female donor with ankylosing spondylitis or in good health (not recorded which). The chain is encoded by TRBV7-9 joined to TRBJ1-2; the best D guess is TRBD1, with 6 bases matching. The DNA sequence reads TGTGCCAGCAGCCTAGGGGGAAATGGCTACACCTTC. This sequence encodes CASSLGGNGYTF.